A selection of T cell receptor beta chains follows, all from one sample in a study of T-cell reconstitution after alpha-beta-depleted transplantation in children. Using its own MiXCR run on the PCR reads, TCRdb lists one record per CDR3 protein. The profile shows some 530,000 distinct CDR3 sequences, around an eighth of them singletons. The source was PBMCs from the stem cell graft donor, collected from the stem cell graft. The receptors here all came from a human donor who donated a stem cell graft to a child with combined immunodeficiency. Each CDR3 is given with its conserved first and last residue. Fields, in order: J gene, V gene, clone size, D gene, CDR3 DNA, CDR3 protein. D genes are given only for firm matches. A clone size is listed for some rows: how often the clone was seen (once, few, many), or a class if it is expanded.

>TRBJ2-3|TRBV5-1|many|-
TGCGCCAGCAGATCGGGGGACATCGGCACAGATACGCAGTATTTT
CASRSGDIGTDTQYF
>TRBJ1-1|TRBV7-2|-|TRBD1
TGTGCCAGCAGCCGGACAGGGGGCAAAACTGAAGCTTTCTTT
CASSRTGGKTEAFF
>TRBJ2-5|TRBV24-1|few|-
TGTGCCACCAGTGATTCCCGCCTCACCATTAACCAAGAGACCCAGTACTTC
CATSDSRLTINQETQYF
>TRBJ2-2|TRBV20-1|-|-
TGCAGTGCTAGACCGACGGGACGCCAGCCCGCCGGGGAGCTGTTTTTT
CSARPTGRQPAGELFF
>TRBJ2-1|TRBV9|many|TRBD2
TGTGCCAGCAGCCTCGACAGATTCGGGAGGCGGGGCTACAATGAGCAGTTCTTC
CASSLDRFGRRGYNEQFF
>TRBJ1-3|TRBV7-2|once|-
TGTGCCAGCGGATCCGGGGCGGCCGGGGGAAACACCATATATTTT
CASGSGAAGGNTIYF
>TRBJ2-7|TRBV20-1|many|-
TGCAGTGCCAGCCTACAGGGTCTGGAGCAGTACTTC
CSASLQGLEQYF
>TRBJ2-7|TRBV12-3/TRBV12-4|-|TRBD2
TGTGCCAGCAGTCCCGCGGGACTACCCTACGAGCAGTACTTC
CASSPAGLPYEQYF
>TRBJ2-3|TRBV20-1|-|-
TGCAGTGCTATATCTAGCGCCGCCACAGATACGCAGTATTTT
CSAISSAATDTQYF
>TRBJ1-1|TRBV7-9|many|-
TGTGCCAGCAGAAGGATGAACACTGAAGCTTTCTTT
CASRRMNTEAFF
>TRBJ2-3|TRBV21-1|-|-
TGTGCCAGCAGCTCCCGACTAGTATTTGTTTATTTT
CASSSRLVFVYF
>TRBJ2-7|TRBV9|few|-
TGTGCCAGCAGCGGCCAGGGGGGCTACGAGCAGTACTTC
CASSGQGGYEQYF
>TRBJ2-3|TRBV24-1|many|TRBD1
TGTGCCACCAGTGACCAGGGGGCCACAGATACGCAGTATTTT
CATSDQGATDTQYF
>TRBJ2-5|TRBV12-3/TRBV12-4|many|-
TGTGCCAGCAGTTTCCTACAGAGACAAGAGACCCAGTACTTC
CASSFLQRQETQYF
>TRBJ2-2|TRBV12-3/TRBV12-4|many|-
TGTGCCAACATGTTTGCCGGGGAGCTGTTTTTT
CANMFAGELFF
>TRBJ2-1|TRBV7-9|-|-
TGTGCCAGCAGCTCACCCCTAGGCCCGGATGAGCAGTTCTTC
CASSSPLGPDEQFF
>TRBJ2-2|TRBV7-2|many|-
TGTGCCAGCAGCTTAGCTGGATCAGGGATGGGGGTAACCGGGGAGCTGTTTTTT
CASSLAGSGMGVTGELFF
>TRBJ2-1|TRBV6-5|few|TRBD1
TGTGCCAGCGCTCCAGGGGGCTCAAACAATGAGCAGTTCTTC
CASAPGGSNNEQFF
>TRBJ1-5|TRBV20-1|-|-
TGCAGTGCTAGGAGAATGGGGGAGGGTAATCGGCCCCAGCATTTT
CSARRMGEGNRPQHF
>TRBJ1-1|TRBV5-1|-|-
TGCGCCAGCAGCCCCGAGCCCCAGGGGTCTGAAGCTTTCTTT
CASSPEPQGSEAFF
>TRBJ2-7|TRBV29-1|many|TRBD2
TGCAGCGTTACAGGGACTAGCGGAGGTTCCTACGAGCAGTACTTC
CSVTGTSGGSYEQYF
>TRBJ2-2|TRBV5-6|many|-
TGTGCCAGCAGATTAACGAACACCGGGGAGCTGTTTTTT
CASRLTNTGELFF
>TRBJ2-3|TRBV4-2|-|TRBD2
TGTGCCAGCAGCCACACTCCTTCTAGCGGGGGCACAGATACGCAGTATTTT
CASSHTPSSGGTDTQYF
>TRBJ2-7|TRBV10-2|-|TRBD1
TGCGCCAGCAACAAGCCGGGACAGGGCCCTTACGAGCAGTACTTC
CASNKPGQGPYEQYF
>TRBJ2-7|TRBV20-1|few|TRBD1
TGCAGTGCTACCAAAAGTTTATCCAGGGGGCTCCAAATCTACGAGCAGTACTTC
CSATKSLSRGLQIYEQYF
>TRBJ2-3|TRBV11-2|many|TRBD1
TGTGCCAGCAGCCCCGGGACAGGGGAGACAGATACGCAGTATTTT
CASSPGTGETDTQYF
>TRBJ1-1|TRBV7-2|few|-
TGTGCCAGCAGCTTACAGATTGGACGAAGGAACACTGAAGCTTTCTTT
CASSLQIGRRNTEAFF
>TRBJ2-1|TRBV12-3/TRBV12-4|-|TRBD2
TGTGCCAGCAGGCCTAGCGGGGGGGGCTACAATGAGCAGTTCTTC
CASRPSGGGYNEQFF
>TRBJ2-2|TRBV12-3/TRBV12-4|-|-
TGTGCCAGCAGTTCGCCCTCCAGGGTATACGGGGAGCTGTTTTTT
CASSSPSRVYGELFF
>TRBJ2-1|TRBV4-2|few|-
TGTGCCAGCAGCCTTCGGATCGGTCTATCCAATGAGCAGTTCTTC
CASSLRIGLSNEQFF
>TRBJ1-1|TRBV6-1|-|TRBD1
TGTGCCAGCAGCTCAGGACAGGGAAGATTTAACACTGAAGCTTTCTTT
CASSSGQGRFNTEAFF
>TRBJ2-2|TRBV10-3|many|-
TGTGCCATCAGTGACGTCCGGGCCACCGGGGAGCTGTTTTTT
CAISDVRATGELFF
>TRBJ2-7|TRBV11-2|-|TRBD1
TGTGCCAGCAGCAATTTGGGTAGAGGACAGGGTCAGCTCTACGAGCAGTACTTC
CASSNLGRGQGQLYEQYF
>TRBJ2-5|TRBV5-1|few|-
TGCGCCAGCACCACAAGTGTGGCGGGGATTCAAGAGACCCAGTACTTC
CASTTSVAGIQETQYF
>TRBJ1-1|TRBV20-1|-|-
TGCAGTGCTAGACTACTCGGCACTGAAGCTTTCTTT
CSARLLGTEAFF
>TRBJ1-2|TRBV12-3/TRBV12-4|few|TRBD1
TGTGCCAGCAGCTCCCCGACAGGGCCCTATGGCTACACCTTC
CASSSPTGPYGYTF
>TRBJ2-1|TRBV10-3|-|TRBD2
TGTGCCATCTCGGAGCGGGAGGGAACCTACAATGAGCAGTTCTTC
CAISEREGTYNEQFF
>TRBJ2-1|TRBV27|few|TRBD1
TGTGCCACCCAGGGGGCGCGTCAGTTCTTC
CATQGARQFF
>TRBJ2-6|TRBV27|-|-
TGTGCCAGCAGCCCAGCCCCCGTCACAGGGATCGGGGCCAACGTCCTGACTTTC
CASSPAPVTGIGANVLTF
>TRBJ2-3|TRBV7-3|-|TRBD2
TGTGCCAGCAGCTTAAGCGGCGGGAGCTTAACAGATACGCAGTATTTT
CASSLSGGSLTDTQYF
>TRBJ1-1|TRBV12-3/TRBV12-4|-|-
TGTGCCAGCAGAAACCCCCACCGGGTCTCTGGGGAGAACACTGAAGCTTTCTTT
CASRNPHRVSGENTEAFF
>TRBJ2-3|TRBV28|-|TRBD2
TGTGCCAGCAGTTTCCCCTCACTAGCGGGGGGAGATACGCAGTATTTT
CASSFPSLAGGDTQYF
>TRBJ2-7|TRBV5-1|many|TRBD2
TGCGCCAGCAGCTTGGGGCTAGCGGTCGGCGAGCAGTACTTC
CASSLGLAVGEQYF
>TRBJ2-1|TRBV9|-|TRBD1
TGTGCCAGCAGCGTAGCCGACAGGGCGAATGAGCAGTTCTTC
CASSVADRANEQFF
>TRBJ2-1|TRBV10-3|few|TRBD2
TGTGCCACCAGGACTAGCGGGAGGGACAATGAGCAGTTCTTC
CATRTSGRDNEQFF
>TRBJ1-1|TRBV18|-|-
TGTGCCAGCTCACAACGGGAAAGGGTGAACACTGAAGCTTTCTTT
CASSQRERVNTEAFF
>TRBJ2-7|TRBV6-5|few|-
TGTGCCAGCAGTTACGTTAGCGGCCCGAGCTCCTACGAGCAGTACTTC
CASSYVSGPSSYEQYF
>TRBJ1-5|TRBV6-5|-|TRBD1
TGTGCCAGCAGCCGCGACAGGGGTGGCAATCAGCCCCAGCATTTT
CASSRDRGGNQPQHF
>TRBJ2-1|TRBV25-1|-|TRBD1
TGTGCCAGCAGTACAGGACAGGGTGATTACAATGAGCAGTTCTTC
CASSTGQGDYNEQFF